The text below deals with one T cell receptor (beta chain). The sample comes from a study of blood T cell repertoires in COVID-19. The repertoire was sequenced with immunoSEQ multiplex PCR; TCRdb's copy has only in-frame clones and lacks some. Among 95,000 to 110,000 clones listed, around 80% were seen once. Trimming cost V 5 bases and J 3 bases; bases outside gene matches: 8. This CDR3 is 16 amino acids long. Per the germline V gene, CDR1 is MNHEY and CDR2 is SMNVEV (reference sequence). This TCR derives from a man between 70 and 80 years old with acute or convalescent COVID-19. The chain recombines TRBV27 with TRBJ1-3, with 9 bases that match TRBD1. Source material: peripheral blood. CDR3 in DNA: TGTGCCAGCAGTCAGGCCACAGGGGGCTTTGGAAACACCATATATTTT. Translated, it gives CASSQATGGFGNTIYF.